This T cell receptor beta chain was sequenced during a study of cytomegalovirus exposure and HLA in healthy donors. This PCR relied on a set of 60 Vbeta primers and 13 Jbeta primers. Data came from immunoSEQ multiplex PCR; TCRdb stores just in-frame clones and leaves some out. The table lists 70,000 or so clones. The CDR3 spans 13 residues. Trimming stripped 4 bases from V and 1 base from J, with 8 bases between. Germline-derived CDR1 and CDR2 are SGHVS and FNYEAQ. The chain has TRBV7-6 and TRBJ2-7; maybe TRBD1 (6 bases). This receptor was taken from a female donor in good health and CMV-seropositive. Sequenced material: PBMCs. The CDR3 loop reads CASSYDRSYEQYF. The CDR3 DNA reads TGTGCCAGCAGCTACGACAGGTCCTACGAGCAGTACTTC. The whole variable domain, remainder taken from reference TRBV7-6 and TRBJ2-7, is GAGVSQSPRYKVTKRGQDVALRCDPISGHVSLYWYRQALGQGPEFLTYFNYEAQQDKSGLPNDRFSAERPEGSISTLTIQRTEQRDSAMYRCASSYDRSYEQYFGPGTRLTVT.